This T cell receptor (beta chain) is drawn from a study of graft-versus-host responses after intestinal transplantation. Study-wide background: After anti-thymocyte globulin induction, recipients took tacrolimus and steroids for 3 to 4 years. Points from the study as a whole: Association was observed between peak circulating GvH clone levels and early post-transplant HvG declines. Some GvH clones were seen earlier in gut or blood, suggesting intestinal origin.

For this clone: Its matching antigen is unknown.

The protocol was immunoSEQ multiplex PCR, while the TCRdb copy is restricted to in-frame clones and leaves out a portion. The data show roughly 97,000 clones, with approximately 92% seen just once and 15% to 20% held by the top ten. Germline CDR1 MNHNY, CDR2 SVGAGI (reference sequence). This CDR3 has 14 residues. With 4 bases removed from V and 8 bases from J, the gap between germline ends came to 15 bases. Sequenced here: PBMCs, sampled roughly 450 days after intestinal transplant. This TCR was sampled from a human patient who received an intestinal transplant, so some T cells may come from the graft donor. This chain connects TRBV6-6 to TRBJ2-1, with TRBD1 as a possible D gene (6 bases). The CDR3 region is CASSFPDSFDEQFF. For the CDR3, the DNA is TGTGCCAGCAGTTTTCCGGACAGTTTCGATGAGCAGTTCTTC.